This TCR beta chain was found in a study of cytomegalovirus exposure and HLA in healthy donors. Study in general: The roughly 120 million unique TCR beta sequences, from about 179 million T cells, were found by an earlier analysis.

This PCR relied on a set of 60 Vbeta primers and 13 Jbeta primers. Libraries were prepared by immunoSEQ multiplex PCR; TCRdb keeps only in-frame clonotypes and omits some of them. The table lists fewer than 200,000 clones, about 83% of them singletons. CDR1 SGHRS and CDR2 YFSETQ come from the germline V gene. CDR3 length: 14 amino acids. V gave up 6 bases and J gave up 6 bases, with 17 bases separating them. Study-level results: A later analysis revealed that TCR association rates differed between HLA loci, peaking at DRB1 and bottoming out at HLA-C.

Worth noting for this clone: Its target is not known.

At sampling all donors were nominally healthy, likely with unrecorded immune exposures. The sequence was collected from a woman under 40 in good health and CMV-seronegative. The material sequenced was PBMCs. The chain has TRBV5-1 and TRBJ2-3; TRBD2 might be the D (7 bases). The CDR3 sequence: CASTPGEGVDTQYF. CDR3 sequence (DNA): TGCGCCAGCACCCCGGGGGAGGGGGTGGATACGCAGTATTTT.